This TCR beta chain was identified during a study of early T cells in non-severe SARS-CoV-2 infection. Study conclusions and caveats: Anti-spike CD8 specificities were favored by VDJdb matching, whose results missed private and CD4 specificities.

Germline lookup yields CDR1 SQVTM and CDR2 ANQGSEA. With 6 bases removed from V and 4 bases from J, the gap between germline ends came to 12 bases. This CDR3 is built from 12 residues. This clonotype was seen many times. Its antigen is not identified. TCRdb passed the 5' RACE reads through MiXCR, listing each CDR3 protein once. The data contain 48,000 or so distinct CDR3 sequences, roughly 13% of them seen just once; the ten biggest clones take up 10%. The chain carries TRBV29-1 and TRBJ2-5; a possible D gene is TRBD2 (6 bases). The sequence derives from an adult who was a healthcare worker with PCR-confirmed SARS-CoV-2 infection or an uninfected control (not recorded which). The sequenced sample was whole blood. In DNA form, the CDR3 reads TGCAGCGTCCGGAGGGCCGGAGAGACCCAGTACTTC. Encoded protein: CSVRRAGETQYF.